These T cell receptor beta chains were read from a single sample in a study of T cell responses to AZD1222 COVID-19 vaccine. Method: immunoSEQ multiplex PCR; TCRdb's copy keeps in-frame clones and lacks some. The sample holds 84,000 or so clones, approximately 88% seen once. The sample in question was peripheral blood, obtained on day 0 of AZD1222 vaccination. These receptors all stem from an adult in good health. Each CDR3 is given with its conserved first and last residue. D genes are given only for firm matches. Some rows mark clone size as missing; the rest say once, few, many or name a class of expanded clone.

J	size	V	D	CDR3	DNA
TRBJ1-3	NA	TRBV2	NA	CASSDSNSFSGNTIYF	TGTGCCAGCAGTGACTCGAACAGCTTCTCTGGAAACACCATATATTTT
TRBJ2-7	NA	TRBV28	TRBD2	CASRAGTSAATGEQYF	TGTGCCAGCAGGGCCGGGACTAGTGCGGCGACGGGGGAGCAGTACTTC
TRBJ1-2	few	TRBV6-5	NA	CASSYSPVLGGYTF	TGTGCCAGCAGTTACTCTCCAGTTTTGGGTGGCTACACCTTC
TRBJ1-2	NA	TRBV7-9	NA	CASSVTGSTTTYYGYTF	TGTGCCAGCAGCGTCACAGGGAGCACCACAACATACTATGGCTACACCTTC
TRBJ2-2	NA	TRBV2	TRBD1	CASVGQDDFGELFF	TGTGCCAGCGTCGGACAGGACGACTTCGGGGAGCTGTTTTTT
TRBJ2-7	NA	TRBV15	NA	CATSRDQGPYEQYF	TGTGCCACCAGCAGAGATCAGGGACCCTACGAGCAGTACTTC
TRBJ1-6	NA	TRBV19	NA	CASSISGEYRSPLHF	TGTGCCAGTAGTATTTCCGGGGAGTATCGTTCACCCCTCCACTTT
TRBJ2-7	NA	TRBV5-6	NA	CASSFRVSYEQYF	TGTGCCAGCAGCTTTAGAGTCTCCTACGAGCAGTACTTC
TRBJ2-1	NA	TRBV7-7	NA	CASSLGDGSYNEQFF	TGTGCTAGCAGCTTAGGGGACGGGAGTTACAATGAGCAGTTCTTC
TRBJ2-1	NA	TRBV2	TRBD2	CASKTSGVRLAGGLGNEQFF	TGTGCCAGTAAGACTTCAGGGGTCAGGCTAGCGGGAGGGCTGGGCAATGAGCAGTTCTTC
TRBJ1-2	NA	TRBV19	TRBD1	CASSSGQDYGYTF	TGTGCCAGTAGTAGCGGACAGGACTATGGCTACACCTTC